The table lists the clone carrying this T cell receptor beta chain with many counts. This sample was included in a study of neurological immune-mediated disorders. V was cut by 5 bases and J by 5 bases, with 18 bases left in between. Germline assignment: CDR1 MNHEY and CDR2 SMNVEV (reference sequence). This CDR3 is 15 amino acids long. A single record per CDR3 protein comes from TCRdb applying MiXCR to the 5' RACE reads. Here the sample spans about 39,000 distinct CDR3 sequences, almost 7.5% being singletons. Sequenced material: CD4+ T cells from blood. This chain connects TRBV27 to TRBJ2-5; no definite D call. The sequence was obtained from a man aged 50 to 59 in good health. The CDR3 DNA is TGTGCCAGCAGTCCGCGACCGACCCGTAGGGAGACCCAGTACTTC. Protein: CASSPRPTRRETQYF.